This section outlines one TCR beta chain sequence together with its context. This record belongs to a study of blood T cell repertoires in COVID-19. About the study: Spain, Italy and the United States supplied samples that represented acute and convalescent COVID-19. T cells, B-cell-depleted T cells, or PBMCs supplied cDNA or gDNA.

Authors' processing steps: Estimates of nucleated cell counts were drawn from the amplification of reference gene primers. Using immunoSEQ multiplex PCR, the repertoire was profiled, and TCRdb retains in-frame clones only, with some absent. Clone size and the V and J calls come from that table; the DNA yielded D and trimming. This table has about 210,000 clones, around 84% appearing once. The trim removed 5 bases at V and 7 bases at J, leaving 4 bases unmatched. This CDR3 region has 13 residues. In germline, CDR1 is MNHEY, CDR2 SMNVEV (reference sequence). Sequencing input: peripheral blood. The genes are TRBV27 and TRBJ2-3; TRBD2 agrees at 9 bases. The sequence derives from a man aged 50 to 60 with active or convalescent COVID-19. The CDR3 nucleotides are TGTGCCAGCAGTCCTAGCGGGGATTATACGCAGTATTTT. This gives the protein CASSPSGDYTQYF.